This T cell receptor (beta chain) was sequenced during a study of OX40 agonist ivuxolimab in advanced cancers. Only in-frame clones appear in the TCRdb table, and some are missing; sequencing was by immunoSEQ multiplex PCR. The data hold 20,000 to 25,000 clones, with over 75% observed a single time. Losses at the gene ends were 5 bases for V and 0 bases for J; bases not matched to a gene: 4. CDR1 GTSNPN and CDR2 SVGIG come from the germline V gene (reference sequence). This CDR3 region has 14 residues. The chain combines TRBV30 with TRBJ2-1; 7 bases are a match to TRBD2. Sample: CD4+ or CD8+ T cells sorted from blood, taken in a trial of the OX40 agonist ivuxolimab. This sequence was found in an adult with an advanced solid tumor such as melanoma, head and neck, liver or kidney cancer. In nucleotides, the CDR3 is TGTGCCTGGGCGGGCGGGAGCTCCTACAATGAGCAGTTCTTC. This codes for CAWAGGSSYNEQFF.